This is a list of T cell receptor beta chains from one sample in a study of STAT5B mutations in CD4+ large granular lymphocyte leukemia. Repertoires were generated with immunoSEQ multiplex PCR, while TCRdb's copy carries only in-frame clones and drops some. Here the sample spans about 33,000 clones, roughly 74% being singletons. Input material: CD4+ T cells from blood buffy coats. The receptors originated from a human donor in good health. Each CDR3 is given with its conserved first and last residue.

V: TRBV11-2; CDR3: CASSIRQGQETQYF
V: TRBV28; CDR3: CASIMGQDGNQPQHF
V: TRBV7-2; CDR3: CASSLGSSRAETQYF
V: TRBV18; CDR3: CASSPPSASSYNEQFF
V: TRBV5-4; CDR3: CASSSDGYYGYTF
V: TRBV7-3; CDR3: CASSLTGDRTTEAFF
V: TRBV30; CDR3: CAWSVARGSSYNEQFF
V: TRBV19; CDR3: CASSIENGSGDEQYF
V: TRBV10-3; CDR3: CAISRKGGQDNEQFF
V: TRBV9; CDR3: CASSKTYPGNTIYF
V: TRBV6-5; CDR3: CASSYADRAFF
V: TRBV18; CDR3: CASSPEVMGETQYF
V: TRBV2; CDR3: CASSGTLPGELFF
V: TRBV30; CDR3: CAWTRVSADYTF
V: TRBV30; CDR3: CAWSESRRTNEKLFF
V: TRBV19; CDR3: CASSILSTRGNQPQHF
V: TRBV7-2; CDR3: CASTPQGWDPYEQYF
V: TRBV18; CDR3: CASSPPVLTDNEQFF
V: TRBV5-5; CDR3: CASSLVQGAGDTQYF
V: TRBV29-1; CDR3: CSVEKYGVATLPNEQFF
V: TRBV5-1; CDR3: CASSSGRVSSYNSPLHF
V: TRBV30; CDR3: CAWSGTSGSTDTQYF